The rows below give T cell receptor beta chains drawn from one sample of a study of blood T cell repertoires in COVID-19. Clones were read by immunoSEQ multiplex PCR, and TCRdb kept only the in-frame ones, dropping some. The sample consists of roughly 340,000 clones, over 80% of them appearing once. The sample consisted of peripheral blood. These receptors came from a woman between 45 and 65 years old with COVID-19, enrolled during active disease. The CDR3 runs from the conserved cysteine through the conserved F or W. D genes are given only for firm matches. Not all rows give a size; the values are once, few, many and, for expanded clones, a class.

j_call,cdr3_length,v_call,clone_size,d_call,cdr3_aa,cdr3_nt
TRBJ1-6,16,TRBV5-4,NA,NA,CASSPGRRGDNSPLHF,TGTGCCAGCAGCCCTGGGAGGCGAGGAGATAATTCACCCCTCCACTTT
TRBJ2-1,13,TRBV6-4,NA,TRBD2,CASSMGEGLEQFF,TGTGCCAGCAGCATGGGGGAGGGGCTTGAGCAGTTCTTC
TRBJ2-1,15,TRBV9,NA,NA,CASSVDPSSYNEQFF,TGTGCCAGCAGCGTAGATCCATCCTCCTACAATGAGCAGTTCTTC
TRBJ1-5,14,TRBV2,NA,TRBD1,CASSRTGPEGSQHF,TGTGCCAGCAGCCGGACAGGGCCCGAAGGGTCCCAGCATTTT
TRBJ2-1,16,TRBV6-5,NA,NA,CASSYGLFRSYNEQFF,TGTGCCAGCAGTTACGGACTGTTTCGCTCCTACAATGAGCAGTTCTTC
TRBJ1-5,14,TRBV6-5,NA,TRBD1,CASSYRDRNQPQHF,TGTGCCAGCAGTTACCGGGACAGAAATCAGCCCCAGCATTTT
TRBJ2-1,15,TRBV10-3,NA,TRBD2,CAISPGTSGYNEQFF,TGTGCCATCAGCCCAGGGACTAGCGGCTACAATGAGCAGTTCTTC
TRBJ2-7,14,TRBV18,NA,TRBD2,CASSPTSGTGGQYF,TGTGCCAGCTCACCAACTAGCGGGACAGGTGGGCAGTACTTC
TRBJ2-2,15,TRBV14,NA,TRBD2,CASSQVLGGTGELFF,TGTGCCAGCAGCCAAGTTCTGGGGGGGACCGGGGAGCTGTTTTTT
TRBJ1-1,13,TRBV5-4,NA,NA,CASSSFPETEAFF,TGTGCCAGCAGCTCTTTCCCCGAGACTGAAGCTTTCTTT
TRBJ1-5,18,TRBV9,NA,NA,CASSVANRAGPNNQPQHF,TGTGCCAGCAGCGTAGCTAATCGGGCAGGGCCTAACAATCAGCCCCAGCATTTT
TRBJ2-7,17,TRBV11-3,NA,TRBD2,CASSLNWGLADSYEQYF,TGTGCCAGCAGCTTAAACTGGGGACTAGCGGACTCCTACGAGCAGTACTTC
TRBJ2-4,14,TRBV7-2,few,NA,CASSLGSGGNIQYF,TGTGCCAGCAGCTTAGGTAGTGGGGGGAACATTCAGTACTTC
TRBJ1-1,15,TRBV6-5,NA,NA,CASSYSWQGNTEAFF,TGTGCCAGCAGTTACTCGTGGCAGGGGAACACTGAAGCTTTCTTT
TRBJ1-6,16,TRBV7-9,NA,TRBD1,CASSFSGGPMDSPLHF,TGTGCCAGCAGCTTCTCAGGGGGCCCCATGGATTCACCCCTCCACTTT
TRBJ2-3,17,TRBV9,NA,TRBD1,CASSAKPGQGVTDTQYF,TGTGCCAGCAGCGCAAAACCGGGACAGGGGGTTACAGATACGCAGTATTTT
TRBJ1-2,14,TRBV5-1,NA,NA,CASSDRPTASSYTF,TGCGCCAGCAGCGACAGGCCTACAGCCTCAAGCTACACCTTC
TRBJ1-3,14,TRBV14,NA,TRBD1,CASSQQGAWDTIYF,TGTGCCAGCAGCCAACAGGGGGCTTGGGACACCATATATTTT
TRBJ2-7,15,TRBV29-1,few,TRBD2,CSVEEGAGGSYEQYF,TGCAGCGTTGAAGAAGGTGCGGGGGGCTCCTACGAGCAGTACTTC
TRBJ2-3,15,TRBV19,NA,TRBD1,CASSPRTGSTDTQYF,TGTGCCAGTAGTCCGCGGACAGGGAGCACAGATACGCAGTATTTT
TRBJ2-7,15,TRBV4-2,once,TRBD2,CASSQQPLAGDEQYF,TGTGCCAGCAGCCAACAACCACTAGCGGGAGACGAGCAGTACTTC
TRBJ2-7,15,TRBV12-5,NA,TRBD2,CASGLGSGRGREQYF,TGTGCTAGTGGTTTGGGTAGCGGGAGAGGAAGGGAGCAGTACTTC
TRBJ2-1,16,TRBV7-2,NA,NA,CASSAGLFSSYNEQFF,TGTGCCAGCAGCGCAGGACTCTTCAGCTCCTACAATGAGCAGTTCTTC
TRBJ1-3,9,TRBV20-1,once,TRBD1,CSALPGQTF,TGCAGTGCCCTACCGGGACAGACATTT
TRBJ2-2,15,TRBV7-6,once,TRBD1,CASSLQGAYTGELFF,TGTGCCAGCAGCCTACAGGGGGCGTACACCGGGGAGCTGTTTTTT
TRBJ2-5,17,TRBV7-2,NA,TRBD2,CASSPPGLAGVRETQYF,TGTGCCAGCAGCCCTCCCGGACTAGCGGGAGTACGGGAGACCCAGTACTTC
TRBJ1-2,17,TRBV6-2/TRBV6-3,once,NA,CASSYLGSGLGTGGYTF,TGTGCCAGCAGTTACTTGGGAAGCGGATTAGGAACGGGAGGCTACACCTTC
TRBJ2-7,15,TRBV7-9,NA,TRBD1,CASSSGTGGAWEQYF,TGTGCCAGCAGCTCCGGGACAGGGGGCGCGTGGGAGCAGTACTTC
TRBJ2-7,11,TRBV3-1/TRBV3-2,NA,NA,CASSQSYEQYF,TGTGCCAGCAGCCAGAGCTACGAGCAGTACTTC
TRBJ1-5,14,TRBV5-6,NA,TRBD1,CASSWATGNQPQHF,TGTGCCAGCAGCTGGGCGACAGGGAATCAGCCCCAGCATTTT
TRBJ1-2,14,TRBV4-2,NA,NA,CASSQDHATGGYTF,TGTGCCAGCAGCCAAGACCACGCCACGGGGGGCTACACCTTC
TRBJ1-4,15,TRBV5-1,NA,TRBD1,CASRLQGAPNEKLFF,TGCGCCAGCAGATTACAGGGGGCCCCCAATGAAAAACTGTTTTTT
TRBJ2-2,15,TRBV30,NA,NA,CAWSLGQGITGELFF,TGTGCCTGGAGTTTAGGGCAGGGGATCACCGGGGAGCTGTTTTTT
TRBJ1-2,13,TRBV10-1,NA,TRBD1,CASSMDRAGGYTF,TGCGCCAGCAGCATGGACAGGGCCGGTGGCTACACCTTC
TRBJ2-1,15,TRBV11-3,once,NA,CASSLVLTGHNEQFF,TGTGCCAGCAGCTTAGTCTTAACAGGCCACAATGAGCAGTTCTTC
TRBJ1-1,15,TRBV30,NA,NA,CAWSGVPGGGAEAFF,TGTGCCTGGAGTGGTGTCCCGGGAGGGGGAGCTGAAGCTTTCTTT
TRBJ1-5,18,TRBV19,NA,TRBD1,CASSHPRGGQGGNQPQHF,TGTGCCAGTAGTCACCCACGCGGGGGACAGGGTGGAAATCAGCCCCAGCATTTT
TRBJ2-7,15,TRBV19,once,TRBD1,CASSMRGQGSYEQYF,TGTGCCAGTAGTATGAGGGGACAGGGTTCCTACGAGCAGTACTTC
TRBJ2-1,16,TRBV5-1,NA,TRBD2,CASSRWVSGRAHEQFF,TGCGCCAGCAGCCGTTGGGTTAGCGGGAGGGCCCATGAGCAGTTCTTC
TRBJ2-7,13,TRBV4-2,NA,NA,CASSREQGYEQYF,TGTGCCAGCAGCCGAGAGCAGGGGTACGAGCAGTACTTC
TRBJ1-6,14,TRBV18,once,TRBD1,CASSPRQGDSPLHF,TGTGCCAGCTCACCGCGACAGGGAGATTCACCCCTCCACTTT
TRBJ2-5,15,TRBV5-1,NA,NA,CASSLARGSRETQYF,TGCGCCAGCAGCCTGGCGAGGGGGTCCCGCGAGACCCAGTACTTC
TRBJ1-2,14,TRBV12-5,NA,NA,CASGFNRVRYGYTF,TGTGCTAGTGGTTTTAACAGGGTACGCTATGGCTACACCTTC
TRBJ2-1,15,TRBV9,NA,NA,CASSVGTPSYNEQFF,TGTGCCAGCAGCGTCGGGACTCCATCCTACAATGAGCAGTTCTTC
TRBJ1-2,16,TRBV2,NA,NA,CASSEAGTPSLYGYTF,TGTGCCAGCAGTGAAGCTGGTACACCGTCTCTCTATGGCTACACCTTC
TRBJ2-3,15,TRBV9,NA,NA,CASSVIYPGTDTQYF,TGTGCCAGCAGCGTAATATATCCTGGCACAGATACGCAGTATTTT
TRBJ2-1,17,TRBV4-3,NA,TRBD2,CASSQEMSGSSYNEQFF,TGCGCCAGCAGCCAAGAAATGAGCGGGAGCTCCTACAATGAGCAGTTCTTC
TRBJ2-1,15,TRBV5-4,few,TRBD1,CASSLGGGSGNEQFF,TGTGCCAGCAGCTTGGGAGGGGGCTCAGGCAATGAGCAGTTCTTC
TRBJ1-1,14,TRBV3-1/TRBV3-2,NA,NA,CASSQAGIGTEAFF,TGTGCCAGCAGCCAAGCAGGGATAGGCACTGAAGCTTTCTTT
TRBJ2-2,16,TRBV15,NA,TRBD2,CATSRATAGPHKALFF,TGTGCCACCAGCAGAGCGACAGCGGGACCTCACAAGGCGCTGTTTTTT
TRBJ2-3,15,TRBV30,NA,NA,CAWRTGWAMGDTQYF,TGTGCCTGGAGAACAGGGTGGGCGATGGGGGATACGCAGTATTTT
TRBJ2-3,15,TRBV4-3,NA,NA,CASSQDETRTDTQYF,TGCGCCAGCAGCCAAGATGAGACACGCACAGATACGCAGTATTTT
TRBJ2-1,13,TRBV7-9,NA,TRBD1,CASSLGQLNEQFF,TGTGCCAGCAGCCTGGGACAGCTCAATGAGCAGTTCTTC
TRBJ1-5,16,TRBV12-1,few,NA,CASSVRDRGSNQPQHF,TGTGCCAGCAGCGTTCGGGACAGGGGGAGCAATCAGCCCCAGCATTTT
TRBJ2-7,15,TRBV19,NA,TRBD1,CASSEGQGLPYEQYF,TGTGCCAGTAGCGAGGGACAGGGACTTCCCTACGAGCAGTACTTC
TRBJ1-2,15,TRBV19,few,NA,CASSPLQGPSYGYTF,TGTGCCAGTAGTCCTCTACAGGGACCTTCCTATGGCTACACCTTC
TRBJ2-1,19,TRBV18,NA,NA,CASSPPKGASASSYNEQFF,TGTGCCAGCTCACCACCTAAAGGTGCTAGCGCTAGCTCCTACAATGAGCAGTTCTTC